This T cell receptor beta chain was recovered during a study of blood T cell repertoires in COVID-19. Study overall: The United States, Italy and Spain provided the acute and convalescent COVID-19 samples. The cDNA or gDNA used as material had been derived from T cells, B-cell-depleted T cells, or PBMCs.

Measured with immunoSEQ multiplex PCR; TCRdb has only the in-frame clones, and not every one. The sample carries more than 95,000 clones, more than 75% recorded once. Germline CDR1 is MNHEY and CDR2 is SVGEGT. The germline V and J ends were trimmed by 6 bases and 3 bases, with 11 bases remaining between them. This CDR3 is 14 amino acids long. The V call is TRBV6-2 or TRBV6-3, the J call TRBJ2-2, with a tentative D call TRBD2 (6 bases). Source material: peripheral blood. The clonotype originates from a human donor in a cohort sampled during active COVID-19. Written as DNA, the CDR3 is TGTGCCAGCAGCTGGGGACTGTACACCGGGGAGCTGTTTTTT. Translation: CASSWGLYTGELFF.